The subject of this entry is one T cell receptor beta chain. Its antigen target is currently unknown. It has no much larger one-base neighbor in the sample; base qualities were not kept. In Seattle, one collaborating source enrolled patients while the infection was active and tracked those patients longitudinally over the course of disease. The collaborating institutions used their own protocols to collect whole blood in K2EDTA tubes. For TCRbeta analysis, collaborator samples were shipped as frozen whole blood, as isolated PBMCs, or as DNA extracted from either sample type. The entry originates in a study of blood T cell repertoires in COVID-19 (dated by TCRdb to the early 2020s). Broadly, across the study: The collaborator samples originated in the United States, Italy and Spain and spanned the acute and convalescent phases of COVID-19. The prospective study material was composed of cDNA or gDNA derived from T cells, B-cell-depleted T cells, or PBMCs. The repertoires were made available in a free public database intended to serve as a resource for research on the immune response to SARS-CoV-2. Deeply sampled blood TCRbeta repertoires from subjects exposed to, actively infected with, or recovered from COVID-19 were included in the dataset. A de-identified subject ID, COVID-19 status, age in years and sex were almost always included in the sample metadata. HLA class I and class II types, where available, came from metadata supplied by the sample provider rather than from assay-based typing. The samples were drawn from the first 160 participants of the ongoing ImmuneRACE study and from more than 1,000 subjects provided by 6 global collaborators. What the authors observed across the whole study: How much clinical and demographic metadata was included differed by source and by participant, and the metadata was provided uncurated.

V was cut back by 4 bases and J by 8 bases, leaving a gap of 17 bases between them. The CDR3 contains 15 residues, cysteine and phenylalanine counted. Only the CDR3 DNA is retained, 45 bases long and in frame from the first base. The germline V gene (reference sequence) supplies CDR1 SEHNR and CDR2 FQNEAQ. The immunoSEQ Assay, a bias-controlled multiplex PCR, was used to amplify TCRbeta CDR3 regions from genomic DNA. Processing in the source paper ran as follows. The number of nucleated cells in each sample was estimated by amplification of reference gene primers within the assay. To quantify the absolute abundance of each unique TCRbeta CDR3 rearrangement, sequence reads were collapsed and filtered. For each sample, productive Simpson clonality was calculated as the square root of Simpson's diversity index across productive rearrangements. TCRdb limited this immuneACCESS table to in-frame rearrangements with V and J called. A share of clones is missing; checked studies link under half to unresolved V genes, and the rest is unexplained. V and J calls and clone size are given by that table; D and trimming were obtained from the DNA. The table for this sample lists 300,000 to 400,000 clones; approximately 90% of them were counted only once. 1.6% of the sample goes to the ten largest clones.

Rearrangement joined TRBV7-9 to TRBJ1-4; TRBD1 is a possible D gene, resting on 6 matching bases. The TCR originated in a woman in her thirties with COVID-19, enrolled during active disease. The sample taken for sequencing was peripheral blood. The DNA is TGTGCCAGCAGCTCGCCGGGACAACGACACGAAAAACTGTTTTTT. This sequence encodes CASSSPGQRHEKLFF.